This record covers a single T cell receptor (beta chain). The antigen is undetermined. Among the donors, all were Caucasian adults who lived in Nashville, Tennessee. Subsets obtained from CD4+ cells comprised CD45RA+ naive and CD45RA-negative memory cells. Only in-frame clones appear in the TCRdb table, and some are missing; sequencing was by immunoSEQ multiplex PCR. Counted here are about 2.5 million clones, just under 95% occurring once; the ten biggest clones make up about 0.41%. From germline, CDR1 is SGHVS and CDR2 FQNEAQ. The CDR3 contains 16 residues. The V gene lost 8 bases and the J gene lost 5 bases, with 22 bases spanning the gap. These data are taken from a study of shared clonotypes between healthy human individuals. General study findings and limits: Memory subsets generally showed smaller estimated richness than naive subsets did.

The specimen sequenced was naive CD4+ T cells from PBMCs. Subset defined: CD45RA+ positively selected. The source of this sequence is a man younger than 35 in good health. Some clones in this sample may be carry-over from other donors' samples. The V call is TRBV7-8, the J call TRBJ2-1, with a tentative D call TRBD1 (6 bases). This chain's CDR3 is CASRPVRLGTNNEQFF. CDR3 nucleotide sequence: TGTGCCAGCCGACCGGTGAGGCTAGGGACAAACAATGAGCAGTTCTTC.